Each of the 28 T cell receptor beta chains below was sequenced from the same sample in a study of human T cells and chemical hapten exposure. Time point specified: pre-sensitization, week 0. Treatment defined: therapeutic diphenylcyclopropenone sensitization with weekly scalp DPC. MiXCR was run by TCRdb on the RACE reads, yielding one entry per CDR3 protein. The table shows 380,000 or so distinct CDR3 sequences, with about 5.4% occurring only once. Source: whole blood, taken in connection with sensitization to the hapten diphenylcyclopropenone (DPC). Receptor source: a woman younger than 35 with alopecia areata. Some clones in this sample may be carry-over from other donors' samples.

The J gene is TRBJ1-1, the V gene TRBV6-5; D call uncertain. This CDR3 spans 14 amino acids. The V end was cut by 6 bases, the J end by 1 base, with 12 bases between. Germline loops: CDR1 MNHEY, CDR2 SVGAGI. This chain's CDR3 is CASRLHSRNTEAFF. For the CDR3, the DNA is TGTGCCAGCAGACTTCACAGTAGGAACACTGAAGCTTTCTTT.

This clonotype came up many times. The V call is TRBV18, the J call TRBJ1-1; D is possibly TRBD1 (6 bases). This CDR3 is built from 13 residues. Germline CDR1 is KGHSH and CDR2 is LQKENI. V dropped 8 bases and J dropped 2 bases, with 12 bases sitting between them. The CDR3 sequence is CASSPTGNTEAFF. DNA of the CDR3: TGTGCCAGCAGCCCGACAGGAAACACTGAAGCTTTCTTT.

This clonotype showed up many times. The CDR3 sequence: CASSFMGRDQPQHF. CDR3 in DNA: TGTGCCAGCAGTTTTATGGGGAGGGATCAGCCCCAGCATTTT. The chain uses TRBV12-3 or TRBV12-4 and TRBJ1-5; D is unresolved. The CDR3 length is 14 residues. Trimming cost V 3 bases and J 5 bases, with 11 bases left between them.

This clonotype showed up many times. The chain uses TRBV10-3 and TRBJ1-6, with D perhaps matching TRBD1 (5 bases). Trimming took 3 bases from V and 13 from J, leaving 13 bases between them. CDR1 is ENHRY, CDR2 SYGVKD, per germline. This CDR3 comprises 13 residues. The CDR3: CAISDGAGSPLHF. The CDR3, as DNA: TGTGCCATCAGTGATGGGGCGGGATCGCCCCTCCACTTT.

The rearrangement joins TRBV7-9 to TRBJ2-4; 10 bases fit TRBD1. Germline CDR1 SEHNR, CDR2 FQNEAQ (reference sequence). The CDR3 sequence is 16 residues long. Trimming at V came to 3 bases and at J to 6 bases, leaving 8 bases not matched to a gene. The CDR3 sequence: CASSFGQGERANIQYF. The CDR3 DNA reads TGTGCCAGCAGCTTCGGACAGGGGGAAAGGGCAAACATTCAGTACTTC.

This clonotype was observed many times. The chain carries TRBV7-2 and TRBJ1-6, with D perhaps TRBD1 (5 bases). CDR1 and CDR2 (germline): SGHTA, FQGNSA. V shed 1 base and J shed 10 bases, with 11 bases lying between them. CDR3 length: 14 residues. CDR3 in DNA: TGTGCCAGCAGCTTAGTCCAGGGTAACTCACCCCTCCACTTT. It translates to CASSLVQGNSPLHF.

The chain is built from TRBV18 and TRBJ1-5; TRBD1 matches 12 bases. Looked up from germline, CDR1 is KGHSH and CDR2 is LQKENI. Trimming at V came to 3 bases and at J to 2 bases, leaving 5 bases not matched to a gene. CDR3 length: 17 amino acids. The chain's CDR3 is CASSPGTGGAGNQPQHF. In nucleotides, the CDR3 is TGTGCCAGCTCACCGGGGACAGGGGGCGCGGGCAATCAGCCCCAGCATTTT. Full variable domain (rest looked up from reference TRBV18 and TRBJ1-5): NAGVMQNPRHLVRRRGQEARLRCSPMKGHSHVYWYRQLPEEGLKFMVYLQKENIIDESGMPKERFSAEFPKEGPSILRIQQVVRGDSAAYFCASSPGTGGAGNQPQHFGDGTRLSIL.

This clonotype was found many times. This chain connects TRBV28 to TRBJ2-1, with TRBD2 identical over 7 bases. Unmatched junction bases numbered 2, after V lost 3 bases and J lost 6 bases. The CDR3 sequence is 13 residues long. CDR1 MDHEN and CDR2 SYDVKM come from the germline V gene. DNA for the CDR3: TGTGCCAGCAGTTTTGGGGGGGGCAATGAGCAGTTCTTC. It codes for CASSFGGGNEQFF.

The sample holds many counts of this clonotype. This chain links TRBV4-2 with TRBJ2-6, with 9 nucleotides matching TRBD1. The CDR3 sequence is 18 residues long. With 1 base clipped from V and 2 bases from J, the junction kept 6 bases outside the gene matches. Germline-derived CDR1 and CDR2 are LGHNA and YNFKEQ. Here the CDR3 reads CASSQGLQGAAGANVLTF. The DNA of the CDR3 is TGTGCCAGCAGCCAAGGACTACAGGGGGCTGCTGGGGCCAACGTCCTGACTTTC.

This clonotype was found a few times. V usage is TRBV20-1 and J usage is TRBJ1-4; D perhaps matches TRBD1 (5 bases). Germline-derived CDR1 and CDR2 are DFQATT and SNEGSKA (reference sequence). V was trimmed by 3 bases and J by 0 bases, leaving 11 bases between them. CDR3 length: 15 residues. In nucleotides, the CDR3 is TGCAGTGCTAGGTTCCGGGGCGCAACTAATGAAAAACTGTTTTTT. This gives the protein CSARFRGATNEKLFF.

The J gene is TRBJ1-5, the V gene TRBV4-3; D gene ambiguous. Germline CDR1 reads LGHNA; CDR2 reads YSLEER. This CDR3 region has 14 residues. The ends were cut back, 0 bases at V and 2 bases at J, with 5 bases in the middle. DNA for the CDR3: TGCGCCAGCAGCCAAGATATGGGCAATCAGCCCCAGCATTTT. The encoded protein is CASSQDMGNQPQHF.

This clonotype was counted a few times. The chain joins TRBV9 to TRBJ1-1; 9 bases are a match to TRBD1. There are 16 residues in the CDR3. The germline CDR1 and CDR2 sequences are SGDLS and YYNGEE. The V segment lost 3 bases and the J segment 5 bases; nucleotides outside the gene matches: 11. Here the CDR3 DNA reads TGTGCCAGCAGCGCCAGGACAGGGGTGCCGGTAACTGAAGCTTTCTTT. Translating gives CASSARTGVPVTEAFF.

V is TRBV18 and J is TRBJ1-1; D uncertain. The CDR3 spans 13 residues. The ends were cut back, 4 bases at V and 1 base at J, with 7 bases in the middle. CDR1 and CDR2 (germline): KGHSH, LQKENI. This CDR3 is CASSRARNTEAFF. Written as DNA, the CDR3 is TGTGCCAGCTCACGAGCAAGGAACACTGAAGCTTTCTTT. Variable domain in full (rest from reference TRBV18 and TRBJ1-1): NAGVMQNPRHLVRRRGQEARLRCSPMKGHSHVYWYRQLPEEGLKFMVYLQKENIIDESGMPKERFSAEFPKEGPSILRIQQVVRGDSAAYFCASSRARNTEAFFGQGTRLTVV.

In its sample, this clonotype was seen many times. The V and J genes are TRBV2 and TRBJ2-2; D is perhaps TRBD2 (5 bases). Trimming stripped 7 bases from V and 5 bases from J, with 14 bases between. Germline V lookup: CDR1 SNHLY, CDR2 FYNNEI. The CDR3 runs to 14 residues. The CDR3: CASMKDFLTGELFF. As DNA, the CDR3 is TGTGCCAGCATGAAGGACTTTCTTACCGGGGAGCTGTTTTTT.

The chain joins TRBV14 to TRBJ1-4; D unclear. V lost 1 base, J lost 0 bases, and 9 bases lay in between. This CDR3 is 16 amino acids long. CDR1 is SGHDN and CDR2 is FVKESK in the germline V gene. CDR3 sequence (DNA): TGTGCCAGCAGCCAAGGCCAGGTTGCAACTAATGAAAAACTGTTTTTT. Translating it yields CASSQGQVATNEKLFF.

This chain uses TRBV6-2 or TRBV6-3 with TRBJ2-7, with TRBD2 matching over 12 bases. This CDR3 spans 15 amino acids. CDR1 is MNHEY and CDR2 is SVGEGT in the germline V gene. After removal of 7 bases from V and 2 bases from J, the junction contained 6 bases not matched to a gene. Written as DNA, the CDR3 is TGTGCCAGCAAACTAGCGGGGGGCCTAGCCTACGAGCAGTACTTC. Its protein is CASKLAGGLAYEQYF.

The gene calls are TRBV24-1 and TRBJ2-1, with TRBD2 matching 7 bases. CDR1 is KGHDR, CDR2 SFDVKD, per germline. This CDR3 comprises 13 residues. With 3 bases clipped from V and 9 bases from J, the junction kept 4 bases outside the gene matches. CDR3 in DNA: TGTGCCACCAGTGATACGGGGGAGGGTGAGCAGTTCTTC. This translates into CATSDTGEGEQFF.

The sample holds a few counts of this clonotype. V and J are TRBV2 and TRBJ2-3, with 9 bases lining up with TRBD2. V shed 11 bases, J shed 4 bases, and the junction held 10 bases outside the gene matches. Germline lookup yields CDR1 SNHLY and CDR2 FYNNEI. The CDR3 runs to 14 residues. CDR3 coding DNA: TGTGCCGCTAGCCGCCTAGCGGGGCCAGATACGCAGTATTTT. Translated: CAASRLAGPDTQYF.

This clonotype occurred a few times. V usage is TRBV6-2 or TRBV6-3 and J usage is TRBJ1-5, with D possibly being TRBD1 (6 bases). Germline loops: CDR1 MNHEY, CDR2 SVGEGT. This CDR3 contains 16 residues. Trimming took 5 bases from V and 1 from J, leaving 15 bases between them. In nucleotides, the CDR3 is TGTGCCAGCAGTCCCCCCCGACAGGCGAGCAATCAGCCCCAGCATTTT. The encoded protein is CASSPPRQASNQPQHF.

A note on this clonotype: With a much larger clone just one base away, this may be a read error. V gene TRBV3-1 combines with J gene TRBJ2-3, with 11 bases lining up with TRBD2. The CDR3 sequence is 15 residues long. The J segment lost 2 bases and the V segment lost 3 bases, leaving 1 base of the junction unmatched. Per germline, CDR1 LGHDT and CDR2 YNNKEL (reference sequence). The CDR3 DNA follows: TGTGCCAGCAGCCAGACTAGCGGGGACACAGATACGCAGTATTTT. Encoded protein: CASSQTSGDTDTQYF.

V usage is TRBV11-2 and J usage is TRBJ2-3, with D maybe TRBD1 (6 bases). The CDR3 extends over 18 amino acids. V was trimmed by 1 base and J by 0 bases, leaving 17 bases between them. Germline lookup yields CDR1 SGHAT and CDR2 FQNNGV. The CDR3 sequence is CASSLVQPGHSSTDTQYF. CDR3 DNA: TGTGCCAGCAGCTTAGTCCAGCCGGGACACTCTAGCACAGATACGCAGTATTTT.

This clonotype was found many times. The CDR3 reads CASSLGSGTYNQPQHF. In DNA form, the CDR3 reads TGTGCCAGCAGTTTAGGTTCAGGGACTTATAATCAGCCCCAGCATTTT. V is TRBV12-3 or TRBV12-4 and J is TRBJ1-5, with D possibly matching TRBD1 (5 bases). V lost 1 base, J lost 4 bases, and 14 bases lay in between. CDR3 size: 16 residues.

This clonotype was seen only a few times. The germline gene is not matched at one end of the junction; a read error may be the cause. V gene TRBV11-2 combines with J gene TRBJ2-3, with TRBD2 matching 9 bases. CDR1 is SGHAT, CDR2 FQNNGV, per germline. The CDR3 has 16 residues. CDR3 sequence reads: CASSLEASGVLHTQYF. The CDR3 nucleotides are TGTGCCAGCAGCCTAGAGGCTAGCGGGGTGCTGCATACGCAGTATTTT.

This chain links TRBV11-1 with TRBJ2-1; possible D gene TRBD2, 6 bases. The CDR3 totals 15 residues. Germline V gene data show CDR1 as SGHAT and CDR2 as FQDESV (reference sequence). Between the trimmed V and J ends, which lost 7 bases and 7 bases, there was a span of 20 bases. This CDR3 reads CASTRLLNAGNEQFF. The CDR3 DNA sequence: TGTGCCAGCACCCGCCTACTAAACGCGGGGAATGAGCAGTTCTTC.

This clonotype was found a few times. Written as DNA, the CDR3 is TGTGCCAGCAGTGACCCGTTATCTAGCACAGATACGCAGTATTTT. Its translation: CASSDPLSSTDTQYF. This chain uses TRBV2 with TRBJ2-3; no clear D gene. The CDR3 totals 15 residues. Germline-derived CDR1 and CDR2 are SNHLY and FYNNEI. V was shortened by 3 bases and J by 0 bases, with 10 bases between the two germline ends.

Ten or more counts support this clonotype. The chain is built from TRBV10-3 and TRBJ1-1, with 9 bases fitting TRBD1. V lost 3 bases to trimming and J lost 5 bases; unmatched junction nucleotides: 4. Germline-derived CDR1 and CDR2 are ENHRY and SYGVKD. There are 14 residues in the CDR3. The CDR3 nucleotides read TGTGCCATCAGTGAAGGACAGGGGAGGACTGAAGCTTTCTTT. This sequence encodes CAISEGQGRTEAFF.

This clonotype was recorded many times. The chain carries TRBV7-2 and TRBJ2-5; D is perhaps TRBD1 (6 bases). CDR1 is SGHTA and CDR2 is FQGNSA in the germline V gene. The CDR3 covers 16 residues. The ends were cut back, 4 bases at V and 0 bases at J, with 15 bases in the middle. Here the CDR3 DNA reads TGTGCCAGCAGCTCCCCACAGGGCCAGTACCAAGAGACCCAGTACTTC. It translates to CASSSPQGQYQETQYF.

This clonotype was seen ten or more times. This sequence joins TRBV27 and TRBJ1-2; D is possibly TRBD1 (6 bases). V was clipped by 2 bases and J by 7 bases, with 29 bases between them. Germline V lookup: CDR1 MNHEY, CDR2 SMNVEV (reference sequence). This CDR3 has 19 residues. The CDR3, as DNA: TGTGCCAGCAGTTTAAATTCCTTGCTCGGGAACAGGGAAGTTTGTGGCTACACCTTC. This gives the protein CASSLNSLLGNREVCGYTF.